The sequence of this T cell receptor (beta chain) was determined in a study of blood T cells in healthy people across ages. The authors ran a second PCR of 7 to 11 cycles using a sample-barcoded 5' primer and a J-beta primer mix. CDR3-containing paired-end reads numbering at least 2.5 million came from each sample. TCRdb independently ran MiXCR on the 5' RACE reads; one entry per CDR3 protein. Of 800,000 to 950,000 distinct CDR3 sequences detected, around 46% appear once; the ten largest clones hold 10% to 15%. The CDR3 runs 11 residues. The V end lost 0 bases, the J end lost 11 bases, and 10 bases lay between the germline ends. Germline values: CDR1 SQVTM, CDR2 ANQGSEA. Study-wide results and limits: TCR beta diversity, measured per million T cells, fell in a roughly linear way with age.

A few counts support this clonotype. What it recognizes is unknown. No fewer than 7 million PBMCs went into each sample. This sequence was found in a young man in good health. This chain connects TRBV29-1 to TRBJ2-5, with a possible D match to TRBD2 (5 bases). The material sequenced was blood. The CDR3 region is CSVEDLLGQYF. The CDR3 nucleotides are TGCAGCGTTGAAGATCTACTAGGGCAGTACTTC.